The rows below give T cell receptor beta chains drawn from one sample of a study of cytomegalovirus exposure and HLA in healthy donors. Data came from immunoSEQ multiplex PCR; TCRdb stores just in-frame clones and leaves some out. The sample yields 100,000 to 150,000 clones, 8.5% to 10% seen once. Sequencing was done on a sample of PBMCs. These receptors came from a man in his forties in good health and CMV-seronegative. Each CDR3 is given with its conserved first and last residue. The D gene is left open where the match is weak. Clone size is given for some rows only: seen once, a few or many times, or a class if the clone is expanded.

D	J	size	V	CDR3	DNA
.	TRBJ1-2	few	TRBV9	CASSVSSGPLYGYTF	TGTGCCAGCAGCGTATCGTCAGGTCCTTTATATGGCTACACCTTC
.	TRBJ1-5	.	TRBV7-2	CASSFPGEQPQHF	TGTGCCAGCAGCTTCCCAGGGGAACAGCCCCAGCATTTT
TRBD2	TRBJ2-1	few	TRBV10-3	CAIRTSGGNEQFF	TGTGCCATCAGGACTAGCGGGGGGAATGAGCAGTTCTTC
TRBD1	TRBJ1-2	few	TRBV10-2	CACSQGVGYGYTF	TGCGCCTGCTCACAGGGGGTCGGGTATGGCTACACCTTC
TRBD1	TRBJ1-6	.	TRBV5-6	CASSLGGGRDSPLHF	TGTGCCAGCAGCTTAGGAGGGGGCAGGGATTCACCCCTCCACTTT
TRBD1	TRBJ1-4	few	TRBV5-6	CASRTGDEKLFF	TGTGCCAGTAGGACAGGGGATGAAAAACTGTTTTTT
.	TRBJ2-2	.	TRBV13	CASSFGTGELFF	TGTGCCAGCAGCTTCGGGACCGGGGAGCTGTTTTTT
TRBD1	TRBJ1-2	few	TRBV11-2	CASSPRDRLYGYTF	TGTGCCAGCAGCCCCCGGGACAGACTATATGGCTACACCTTC
.	TRBJ1-2	few	TRBV18	CASSPEVTGTYGYTF	TGTGCCAGCTCACCTGAGGTGACAGGTACCTATGGCTACACCTTC
TRBD2	TRBJ2-7	.	TRBV7-8	CASSLEASGAVSYEQYF	TGTGCCAGCAGCTTAGAGGCTAGCGGGGCCGTAAGTTACGAGCAGTACTTC
.	TRBJ1-5	.	TRBV25-1	CASSALNQPQHF	TGTGCCAGCAGTGCACTTAATCAGCCCCAGCATTTT
TRBD1	TRBJ1-2	.	TRBV28	CASTGPAGGYGYTF	TGTGCCAGCACAGGCCCCGCAGGGGGCTATGGCTACACCTTC
.	TRBJ1-6	few	TRBV2	CASHSSYNSPLHF	TGTGCCAGCCACAGCAGCTACAATTCACCCCTCCACTTT
TRBD1	TRBJ2-1	few	TRBV5-6	CASSSPGQGNEQFF	TGTGCCAGCAGCTCTCCGGGACAGGGGAATGAGCAGTTCTTC
.	TRBJ1-5	few	TRBV6-1	CASSEARTVFNQPQHF	TGTGCCAGCAGTGAAGCGAGAACAGTATTCAATCAGCCCCAGCATTTT
.	TRBJ2-2	few	TRBV6-5	CASTQGPTGELFF	TGTGCCAGCACCCAGGGGCCCACCGGGGAGCTGTTTTTT
TRBD1	TRBJ1-5	few	TRBV5-8	CASSLGFGTGGNQPQHF	TGTGCCAGCAGCTTGGGGTTTGGGACAGGGGGGAATCAGCCCCAGCATTTT
.	TRBJ2-5	few	TRBV5-5	CASSSPWGAMEETQYF	TGTGCCAGCAGCTCTCCGTGGGGAGCGATGGAAGAGACCCAGTACTTC
.	TRBJ2-7	few	TRBV9	CASSVAWGTPYEQYF	TGTGCCAGCAGCGTAGCTTGGGGGACTCCCTACGAGCAGTACTTC